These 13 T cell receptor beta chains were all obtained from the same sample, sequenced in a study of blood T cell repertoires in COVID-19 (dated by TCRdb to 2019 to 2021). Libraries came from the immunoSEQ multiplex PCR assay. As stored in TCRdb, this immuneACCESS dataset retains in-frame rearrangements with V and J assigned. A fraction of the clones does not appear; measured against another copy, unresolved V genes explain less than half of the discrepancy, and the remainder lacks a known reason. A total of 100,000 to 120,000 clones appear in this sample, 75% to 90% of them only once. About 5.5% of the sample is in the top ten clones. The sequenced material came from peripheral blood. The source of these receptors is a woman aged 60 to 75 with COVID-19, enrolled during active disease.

The CDR3 DNA follows: TGTGCCAGCAGACGAGACAGATCGAACACCGGGGAGCTGTTTTTT. This sequence encodes CASRRDRSNTGELFF. This chain joins TRBV2 and TRBJ2-2; D perhaps matches TRBD1 (5 bases). CDR1 SNHLY and CDR2 FYNNEI come from the germline V gene. V gave up 6 bases and J gave up 0 bases, with 11 bases separating them. This CDR3 spans 15 amino acids.

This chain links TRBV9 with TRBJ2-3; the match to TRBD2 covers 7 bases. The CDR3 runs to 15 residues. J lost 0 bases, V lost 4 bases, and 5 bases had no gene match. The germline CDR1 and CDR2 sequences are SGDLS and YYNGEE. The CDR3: CASSSGVDSTDTQYF. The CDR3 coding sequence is TGTGCCAGCAGCAGCGGGGTCGATAGCACAGATACGCAGTATTTT.

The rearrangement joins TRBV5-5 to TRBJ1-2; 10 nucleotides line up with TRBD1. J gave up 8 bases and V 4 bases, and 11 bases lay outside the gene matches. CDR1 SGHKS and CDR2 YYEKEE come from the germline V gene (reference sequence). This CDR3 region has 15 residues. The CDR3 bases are TGTGCCAGCAGCCTCCCGGGACAGGGGATGAGGGGCTACACCTTC. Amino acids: CASSLPGQGMRGYTF.

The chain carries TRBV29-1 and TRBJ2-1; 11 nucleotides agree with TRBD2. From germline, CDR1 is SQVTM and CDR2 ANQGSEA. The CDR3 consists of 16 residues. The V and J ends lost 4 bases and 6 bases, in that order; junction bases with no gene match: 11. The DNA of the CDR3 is TGCAGCGTTGTATTTATAGCGGGGGGGCCGGGCAATGAGCAGTTCTTC. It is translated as CSVVFIAGGPGNEQFF.

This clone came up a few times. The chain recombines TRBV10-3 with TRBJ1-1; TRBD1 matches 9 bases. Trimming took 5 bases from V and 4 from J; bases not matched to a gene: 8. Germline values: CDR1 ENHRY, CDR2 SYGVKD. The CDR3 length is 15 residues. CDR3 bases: TGTGCCATCAGTAACACCGGGACAGGGTTCACTGAAGCTTTCTTT. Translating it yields CAISNTGTGFTEAFF.

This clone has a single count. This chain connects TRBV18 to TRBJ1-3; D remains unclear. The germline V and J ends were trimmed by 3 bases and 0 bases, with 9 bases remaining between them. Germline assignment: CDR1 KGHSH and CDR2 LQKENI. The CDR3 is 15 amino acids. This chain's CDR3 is CASSPNGDSGNTIYF. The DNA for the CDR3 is TGTGCCAGCTCACCTAACGGGGACTCTGGAAACACCATATATTTT.

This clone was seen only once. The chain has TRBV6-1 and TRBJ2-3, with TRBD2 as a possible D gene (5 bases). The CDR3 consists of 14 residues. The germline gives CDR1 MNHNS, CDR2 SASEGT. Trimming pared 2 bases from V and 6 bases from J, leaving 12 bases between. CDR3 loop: CASSEHVGVDTQYF. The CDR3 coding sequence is TGTGCCAGCAGTGAACATGTGGGAGTGGATACGCAGTATTTT.

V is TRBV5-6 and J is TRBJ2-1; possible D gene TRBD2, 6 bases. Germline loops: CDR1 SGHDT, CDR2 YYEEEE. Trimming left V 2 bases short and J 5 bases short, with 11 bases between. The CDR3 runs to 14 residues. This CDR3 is CASSFVSGDNEQFF. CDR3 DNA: TGTGCCAGCAGCTTCGTATCGGGGGACAATGAGCAGTTCTTC. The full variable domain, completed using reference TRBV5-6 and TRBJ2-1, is DAGVTQSPTHLIKTRGQQVTLRCSPKSGHDTVSWYQQALGQGPQFIFQYYEEEERQRGNFPDRFSGHQFPNYSSELNVNALLLGDSALYLCASSFVSGDNEQFFGPGTRLTVL.

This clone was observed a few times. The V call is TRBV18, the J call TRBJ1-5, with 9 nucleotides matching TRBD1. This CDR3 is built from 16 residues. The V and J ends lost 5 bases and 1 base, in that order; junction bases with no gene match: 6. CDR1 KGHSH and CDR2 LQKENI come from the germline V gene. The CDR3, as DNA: TGTGCCAGCTCATTTACAGGGACAGGGAGCAATCAGCCCCAGCATTTT. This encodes CASSFTGTGSNQPQHF.

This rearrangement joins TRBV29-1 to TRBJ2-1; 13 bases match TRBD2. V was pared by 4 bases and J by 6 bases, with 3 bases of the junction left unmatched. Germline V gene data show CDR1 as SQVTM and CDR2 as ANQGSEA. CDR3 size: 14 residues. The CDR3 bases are TGCAGCGTTGCCGGGACTAGCGGGGCCAATGAGCAGTTCTTC. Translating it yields CSVAGTSGANEQFF.

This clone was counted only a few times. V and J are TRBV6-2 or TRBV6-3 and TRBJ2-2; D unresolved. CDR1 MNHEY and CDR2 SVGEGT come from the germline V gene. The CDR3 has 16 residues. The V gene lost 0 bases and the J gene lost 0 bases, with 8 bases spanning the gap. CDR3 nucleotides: TGTGCCAGCAGTTACTCGTCGCAGACGAACACCGGGGAGCTGTTTTTT. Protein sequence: CASSYSSQTNTGELFF.

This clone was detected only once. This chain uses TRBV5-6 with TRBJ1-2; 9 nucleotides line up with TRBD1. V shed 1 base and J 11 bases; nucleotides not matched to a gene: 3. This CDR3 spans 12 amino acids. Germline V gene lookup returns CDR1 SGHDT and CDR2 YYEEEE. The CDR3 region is CASSLTGGSYTF. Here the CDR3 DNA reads TGTGCCAGCAGCTTGACAGGGGGCTCGTACACCTTC.

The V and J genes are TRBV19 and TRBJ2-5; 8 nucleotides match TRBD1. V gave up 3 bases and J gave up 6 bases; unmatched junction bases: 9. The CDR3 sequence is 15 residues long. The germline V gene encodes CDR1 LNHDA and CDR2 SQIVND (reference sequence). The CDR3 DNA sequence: TGTGCCAGTAGTATTCATCAGGACAGGGTCAAGACCCAGTACTTC. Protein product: CASSIHQDRVKTQYF.